Presented here are 25 T cell receptor beta chains from one specimen sequenced in a study of blood T cell repertoires in COVID-19. Repertoires were generated with immunoSEQ multiplex PCR, while TCRdb's copy carries only in-frame clones and drops some. The repertoire consists of tens of thousands of clones, with over 75% occurring once and the leading ten covering approximately 16%. Sequenced: peripheral blood. These receptors were obtained from a human donor with active COVID-19. The donor label of this sample is uncertain.

A word on this clone: The sample carries other DNA sequences with the same CDR3. This chain uses TRBV9 with TRBJ2-3; TRBD2 is a possible D gene (7 bases). This CDR3 is built from 16 residues. Germline V gene sequence: CDR1 SGDLS, CDR2 YYNGEE. V was clipped by 0 bases and J by 3 bases, with 14 bases between them. CDR3 sequence reads: CASSVDNGGTTDTQYF. DNA for the CDR3: TGTGCCAGCAGCGTAGATAACGGGGGGACAACAGATACGCAGTATTTT.

The chain employs TRBV7-2 and TRBJ2-5, with TRBD2 matching over 8 bases. This CDR3 region has 14 residues. Germline loops: CDR1 SGHTA, CDR2 FQGNSA. The ends lost 5 bases at V and 0 bases at J; junction bases unmatched: 2. The CDR3 here is CASSRLANQETQYF. CDR3 DNA sequence: TGTGCCAGCAGCAGACTAGCGAACCAAGAGACCCAGTACTTC.

The table lists this clone with a few counts. CDR3 residues: CASSLGLAGGRKYF. CDR3 bases: TGCGCCAGCAGCTTGGGACTAGCGGGGGGCAGAAAGTACTTC. The chain couples TRBV5-1 to TRBJ2-7; 13 positions match TRBD2. V shed 0 bases, J shed 11 bases, and the junction held 5 bases outside the gene matches. Germline V gene sequence: CDR1 SGHRS, CDR2 YFSETQ. There are 14 residues in the CDR3.

This chain links TRBV6-4 with TRBJ1-2; 8 bases match TRBD1. The ends lost 3 bases at V and 5 bases at J; junction bases unmatched: 2. This CDR3 spans 13 amino acids. Germline CDR1 and CDR2: MRHNA and SNTAGT. CDR3 loop: CASSDTGGYGYTF. For the CDR3, the DNA is TGTGCCAGCAGTGATACAGGGGGGTATGGCTACACCTTC.

V usage is TRBV7-9 and J usage is TRBJ2-3, with 8 bases that match TRBD1. The CDR3 spans 14 residues. V gave up 4 bases and J gave up 4 bases; unmatched junction bases: 4. The germline gives CDR1 SEHNR, CDR2 FQNEAQ (reference sequence). The DNA for the CDR3 is TGTGCCAGCAGCTCCTCCAGGGGGCCAGATACGCAGTATTTT. Amino acid sequence: CASSSSRGPDTQYF.

The gene calls are TRBV7-8 and TRBJ2-3; 7 nucleotides align to TRBD1. Germline CDR1 is SGHVS and CDR2 is FQNEAQ. V was pared by 2 bases and J by 2 bases, with 7 bases of the junction left unmatched. The CDR3 sequence is 16 residues long. CDR3 in DNA: TGTGCCAGCAGCTTAAGCCATGGACAGGTCACAGATACGCAGTATTTT. Residues: CASSLSHGQVTDTQYF.

The sample holds one count of this clone. The chain has TRBV11-2 and TRBJ1-2; the D gene is possibly TRBD1 (6 bases). Trimming took 6 bases from V and 4 from J, leaving 27 bases between them. Germline values: CDR1 SGHAT, CDR2 FQNNGV. CDR3 length: 18 amino acids. CDR3 loop: CASSRLQGSPSVGYGYTF. As DNA, the CDR3 is TGTGCCAGCAGTCGCTTACAGGGTTCCCCTTCCGTAGGCTATGGCTACACCTTC.

This chain uses TRBV24-1 with TRBJ2-5, with D uncertain. V lost 5 bases, J lost 6 bases, and 12 bases lay in between. CDR3 length equals 13 residues. Germline V gene sequence: CDR1 KGHDR, CDR2 SFDVKD. As DNA, the CDR3 is TGTGCCACCAGTGGAGGCAACCCGAAGACCCAGTACTTC. Amino acid sequence: CATSGGNPKTQYF.

This sequence joins TRBV7-2 and TRBJ2-1; perhaps TRBD2 as D (7 bases). Germline V gives CDR1 SGHTA, CDR2 FQGNSA. The CDR3 runs to 16 residues. V was shortened by 4 bases and J by 2 bases, with 15 bases between the two germline ends. In DNA form, the CDR3 reads TGTGCCAGCAGCTCCGTCGGGGGGCGCCCCTACAATGAGCAGTTCTTC. Translating gives CASSSVGGRPYNEQFF.

The chain employs TRBV2 and TRBJ2-3, with 8 bases fitting TRBD1. The CDR3 totals 14 residues. Unmatched junction bases numbered 5, after V lost 7 bases and J lost 2 bases. The germline V gene encodes CDR1 SNHLY and CDR2 FYNNEI. In nucleotides, the CDR3 is TGTGCCAGCATCAGGGGGCCGAACACAGATACGCAGTATTTT. Its translation: CASIRGPNTDTQYF.

The rearrangement joins TRBV6-2 or TRBV6-3 to TRBJ2-7; the match to TRBD2 covers 8 bases. Germline V gene data show CDR1 as MNHEY and CDR2 as SVGEGT. Losses at the gene ends were 0 bases for V and 6 bases for J; bases not matched to a gene: 13. The CDR3 extends over 17 amino acids. CDR3 bases: TGTGCCAGCAGTTACTCTCTACGGGGGGGCCCTTCGTCCGAGCAGTACTTC. Encoded protein: CASSYSLRGGPSSEQYF.

V usage is TRBV4-3 and J usage is TRBJ1-2; D is undetermined. V was shortened by 3 bases and J by 0 bases, with 11 bases between the two germline ends. The CDR3 length is 15 residues. The germline CDR1 and CDR2 sequences are LGHNA and YSLEER. The CDR3 region has the DNA TGCGCCAGCAGCCATCTGGAGGGCGCTAACTATGGCTACACCTTC. Its protein product is CASSHLEGANYGYTF.

The J gene is TRBJ1-5, the V gene TRBV6-5; the match to TRBD1 covers 9 bases. The CDR3 spans 14 residues. J gave up 6 bases and V 8 bases, and 8 bases lay outside the gene matches. Germline CDR1 is MNHEY and CDR2 is SVGAGI. CDR3 region: CASRGTGRGQPQHF. The CDR3 nucleotides are TGTGCCAGCCGCGGGACAGGGAGAGGTCAGCCCCAGCATTTT.

This clone was counted between two and nine times. The chain has TRBV27 and TRBJ2-7; TRBD2 is a possible D gene (6 bases). V lost 2 bases to trimming and J lost 5 bases, with 10 bases between them. The CDR3 consists of 13 residues. The germline CDR1 and CDR2 sequences are MNHEY and SMNVEV (reference sequence). CDR3 sequence (DNA): TGTGCCAGCAGTTTAGGGAGGCGGGACGAGCAGTACTTC. Translation: CASSLGRRDEQYF.

This sequence joins TRBV6-5 and TRBJ2-3; D perhaps matches TRBD2 (6 bases). The CDR3 consists of 15 residues. Germline V lookup: CDR1 MNHEY, CDR2 SVGAGI. The V end was cut by 6 bases, the J end by 2 bases, with 15 bases between. The CDR3 region is CASSYRGGATDTQYF. CDR3 coding DNA: TGTGCCAGCAGCTACCGGGGCGGGGCCACAGATACGCAGTATTTT.

This clone was recorded only once. The rearrangement joins TRBV5-1 to TRBJ1-6; 9 nucleotides align to TRBD1. Germline loops: CDR1 SGHRS, CDR2 YFSETQ. With 4 bases clipped from V and 7 bases from J, the junction kept 12 bases outside the gene matches. The CDR3 sequence is 17 residues long. In DNA, the CDR3 is TGCGCCAGCAGCCAGAACACAGGGGGCGTTGGAAATTCACCCCTCCACTTT. Protein sequence: CASSQNTGGVGNSPLHF.

This clone was seen only once. The chain combines TRBV6-6 with TRBJ2-7; 9 nucleotides agree with TRBD1. Germline V gene data show CDR1 as MNHNY and CDR2 as SVGAGI (reference sequence). The CDR3 has 14 amino acids. Trimming at V came to 6 bases and at J to 3 bases, leaving 6 bases not matched to a gene. The CDR3 is CASRPGQGIYEQYF. CDR3 sequence (DNA): TGTGCCAGCAGACCGGGACAGGGTATCTACGAGCAGTACTTC.

This chain uses TRBV6-6 with TRBJ2-1; 7 nucleotides agree with TRBD2. CDR1 and CDR2 (germline): MNHNY, SVGAGI (reference sequence). The CDR3 runs 15 residues. The ends lost 10 bases at V and 2 bases at J; junction bases unmatched: 11. The CDR3 region has the DNA TGTGCCACCCGCCCCGGGGGGTTCACCTACAATGAGCAGTTCTTC. This gives the protein CATRPGGFTYNEQFF.

V and J are TRBV7-9 and TRBJ1-1; D unresolved. With 6 bases removed from V and 9 bases from J, the gap between germline ends came to 8 bases. Looked up from germline, CDR1 is SEHNR and CDR2 is FQNEAQ (reference sequence). The CDR3 runs to 10 residues. Written as DNA, the CDR3 is TGTGCCAGCAGTCGACTTAAAGCTTTCTTT. This codes for CASSRLKAFF.

CDR3 protein: CASRQQGISGNTIYF. Here the CDR3 DNA reads TGTGCCAGCAGGCAACAGGGCATCTCTGGAAACACCATATATTTT. The V and J genes are TRBV6-6 and TRBJ1-3; perhaps TRBD1 as D (6 bases). CDR1 is MNHNY, CDR2 SVGAGI, per germline (reference sequence). CDR3 length: 15 residues. V lost 6 bases and J 0 bases, leaving 12 bases between the germline ends.

The chain joins TRBV11-1 to TRBJ2-5; 10 nucleotides line up with TRBD2. This CDR3 comprises 16 residues. J gave up 4 bases and V 5 bases, and 10 bases lay outside the gene matches. From germline, CDR1 is SGHAT and CDR2 FQDESV (reference sequence). This CDR3 is CASSPTLAGMGETQYF. CDR3 DNA sequence: TGTGCCAGCAGCCCGACACTAGCGGGGATGGGAGAGACCCAGTACTTC.

This CDR3 reads CASSIGQGNTGELFF. CDR3 in DNA: TGTGCCAGTAGTATAGGACAGGGGAACACCGGGGAGCTGTTTTTT. The chain combines TRBV19 with TRBJ2-2; the match to TRBD1 covers 7 bases. The germline V gene encodes CDR1 LNHDA and CDR2 SQIVND (reference sequence). This CDR3 is 15 amino acids long. The J segment lost 1 base and the V segment lost 1 base, leaving 0 bases of the junction unmatched.

The rearrangement uses TRBV7-2 and TRBJ2-7; D gene ambiguous. V was shortened by 1 base and J by 3 bases, with 13 bases between the two germline ends. The germline CDR1 and CDR2 sequences are SGHTA and FQGNSA. CDR3 size: 15 residues. CDR3 DNA: TGTGCCAGCAGCTTAGGAGTTGCGTCCCGCTACGAGCAGTACTTC. Amino acid sequence: CASSLGVASRYEQYF.

This chain uses TRBV5-1 with TRBJ2-3; maybe TRBD2 (7 bases). The V end was cut by 4 bases, the J end by 0 bases, with 12 bases between. Germline CDR1 SGHRS, CDR2 YFSETQ. The CDR3 is 15 residues long. The CDR3 DNA sequence: TGCGCCAGCAGCCCCCGGGGGGCCAGCACAGATACGCAGTATTTT. This translates into CASSPRGASTDTQYF.

The V call is TRBV9, the J call TRBJ1-3; 8 bases align to TRBD1. Germline V gene lookup returns CDR1 SGDLS and CDR2 YYNGEE. This CDR3 is built from 15 residues. The V gene end was trimmed by 4 bases and the J gene end by 4 bases; junction bases not matched to a gene: 7. CDR3 sequence (DNA): TGTGCCAGCAGCCCGGACAGGGCGGGAGGAAACACCATATATTTT. Its translation is CASSPDRAGGNTIYF.